This is a list of T cell receptor beta chains from one sample in a study of T-cell memory formation after mild COVID-19. TCRdb passed the 5' RACE reads through MiXCR, listing each CDR3 protein once. Among roughly 300,000 distinct CDR3 sequences listed, under 20% were seen once. The sequencing sample was made of PBMCs or a T cell subset sorted from them (not recorded which). These receptors originate from a man aged 18 to 29 who had mild COVID-19 (a few samples of this study predate the infection). Cell type and time point are not known. Both conserved end residues are part of each CDR3. A D gene is named only where the DNA matches it firmly. Where a row states a size, it is once, few, many or the class of an expanded clone; other rows omit it.

v_call: TRBV11-1; d_call: -; j_call: TRBJ1-2; clone_size: -; cdr3_nt: TGTGCCAGCAGCGCGAGGTCACTGGGGAACTATGGCTACACCTTC; cdr3_aa: CASSARSLGNYGYTF
v_call: TRBV7-2; d_call: -; j_call: TRBJ1-2; clone_size: few; cdr3_nt: TGTGCCAGCAGCCCCCCGATACAGGGTCCTGGCTACACCTTC; cdr3_aa: CASSPPIQGPGYTF
v_call: TRBV27; d_call: TRBD2; j_call: TRBJ2-7; clone_size: few; cdr3_nt: TGTGCCAGCAGTGTCGGGACTAACTACGAGCAGTACTTC; cdr3_aa: CASSVGTNYEQYF
v_call: TRBV29-1; d_call: -; j_call: TRBJ2-1; clone_size: -; cdr3_nt: TGCAGCGTTCAGGACCCCCCTGGGGTAACTAATGAGCAGTTCTTC; cdr3_aa: CSVQDPPGVTNEQFF
v_call: TRBV18; d_call: TRBD1; j_call: TRBJ1-2; clone_size: few; cdr3_nt: TGTGCCAGCTCACCAGACAGGGCCCCCTATGGCTACACCTTC; cdr3_aa: CASSPDRAPYGYTF
v_call: TRBV7-8; d_call: -; j_call: TRBJ2-2; clone_size: -; cdr3_nt: TGTGCCAGTCCCCGGGACATTAACACCGGGGAGCTGTTTTTT; cdr3_aa: CASPRDINTGELFF
v_call: TRBV12-3/TRBV12-4; d_call: -; j_call: TRBJ2-5; clone_size: few; cdr3_nt: TGTGCCAGCACCGTGAGTCAGGGGGGCATGGAGACCCAGTACTTC; cdr3_aa: CASTVSQGGMETQYF
v_call: TRBV2; d_call: -; j_call: TRBJ2-3; clone_size: -; cdr3_nt: TGTGCCAGCAGTGGAGAGAGCACAGATACGCAGTATTTT; cdr3_aa: CASSGESTDTQYF
v_call: TRBV4-1; d_call: -; j_call: TRBJ1-2; clone_size: few; cdr3_nt: TGCGCCAGCAGCCAAAACTTCAATGGCTACACCTTC; cdr3_aa: CASSQNFNGYTF
v_call: TRBV4-2; d_call: TRBD1; j_call: TRBJ2-2; clone_size: few; cdr3_nt: TGTGCCAGCAGCCAAGGGACAGGGGCGGGCACCGGGGAGCTGTTTTTT; cdr3_aa: CASSQGTGAGTGELFF
v_call: TRBV12-3/TRBV12-4; d_call: -; j_call: TRBJ2-3; clone_size: few; cdr3_nt: TGTGCCAGCAGTTTTTTCGGGCTCCCCACAGATACGCAGTATTTT; cdr3_aa: CASSFFGLPTDTQYF
v_call: TRBV4-3; d_call: -; j_call: TRBJ2-3; clone_size: -; cdr3_nt: TGCGCCAGCAGCCAAGCCCGCGTAGATACGCAGTATTTT; cdr3_aa: CASSQARVDTQYF
v_call: TRBV29-1; d_call: TRBD1; j_call: TRBJ1-1; clone_size: few; cdr3_nt: TGCAGCGTTAAGGGGGGACAGGGGCCCCTCTACTACACTGAAGCTTTCTTT; cdr3_aa: CSVKGGQGPLYYTEAFF
v_call: TRBV5-1; d_call: -; j_call: TRBJ2-1; clone_size: -; cdr3_nt: TGCGCCAGCAGCCCGTTGGAAGCGGTTTCCTACAATGAGCAGTTCTTC; cdr3_aa: CASSPLEAVSYNEQFF
v_call: TRBV7-9; d_call: TRBD1; j_call: TRBJ1-4; clone_size: -; cdr3_nt: TGTGCCAGCAGCCGGGGACAGAATGAAAAACTGTTTTTT; cdr3_aa: CASSRGQNEKLFF
v_call: TRBV6-1; d_call: TRBD1; j_call: TRBJ1-1; clone_size: few; cdr3_nt: TGTGCCAGCAGCGCCGGGACAGGGGGCTGGACTGAAGCTTTCTTT; cdr3_aa: CASSAGTGGWTEAFF
v_call: TRBV4-2; d_call: -; j_call: TRBJ1-1; clone_size: -; cdr3_nt: TGTGCCAGCAGCCAGAACCCGCGGCCGGAGCAAGCTTTCTTT; cdr3_aa: CASSQNPRPEQAFF
v_call: TRBV12-3/TRBV12-4; d_call: -; j_call: TRBJ1-2; clone_size: -; cdr3_nt: TGTGCCAGCAGTTTAGGGAGAGGGATGAACTATGGCTACACCTTC; cdr3_aa: CASSLGRGMNYGYTF
v_call: TRBV5-1; d_call: -; j_call: TRBJ2-1; clone_size: -; cdr3_nt: TGCGCCAGCAGCTTGGTTGCGGGCCACAATGAGCAGTTCTTC; cdr3_aa: CASSLVAGHNEQFF
v_call: TRBV6-2/TRBV6-3; d_call: -; j_call: TRBJ2-5; clone_size: many; cdr3_nt: TGTGCCAGCAGTCGCTCAGGGGAAGAGACCCAGTACTTC; cdr3_aa: CASSRSGEETQYF
v_call: TRBV7-6; d_call: -; j_call: TRBJ2-3; clone_size: -; cdr3_nt: TGTGCCAGCCGCCCGGCGGGGAAGAGCACAGATACGCAGTATTTT; cdr3_aa: CASRPAGKSTDTQYF
v_call: TRBV7-2; d_call: -; j_call: TRBJ2-1; clone_size: few; cdr3_nt: TGTGCCGGCAGCTTTCTAGAGAGCTTCTACAATGAGCAGTTCTTC; cdr3_aa: CAGSFLESFYNEQFF